The T cell receptor beta chain described here comes from a study of regulatory T cells in long-lasting Graves disease. This clonotype appeared a few times. Germline lookup yields CDR1 SGDLS and CDR2 YYNGEE. The CDR3 has 15 residues. V shed 3 bases and J shed 0 bases, with 9 bases lying between them. Sample time point: newly diagnosed GD, antithyroid drugs for less than 3 months. PBMC-extracted RNA yielded the TCR library. Relying on iRepertoire HTBI primers and Arm-PCR of CDR3 regions, the team built TCR beta libraries. TCRdb re-called the multiplex PCR reads with MiXCR, one entry per CDR3 protein. This table holds about 540,000 distinct CDR3 sequences, less than 15% found once. The same sample was also used in a study of T cells in Graves' hyperthyroidism and ophthalmopathy. That investigation notes: Most expanded thyroid clonotypes above 0.001 recurred in blood.

The sample consisted of peripheral blood mononuclear cells (PBMCs), taken at new diagnosis, from a patient treated with antithyroid drugs. The V and J genes are TRBV9 and TRBJ1-4; D gene ambiguous. The sequence was obtained from a man aged 25-45 years with Graves disease. CDR3 nucleotide sequence: TGTGCCAGCAGCGCCGGAGGCACAACTAATGAAAAACTGTTTTTT. Translating gives CASSAGGTTNEKLFF.